Listed below are T cell receptor beta chains from one sample, sequenced in a study of blood T cell repertoires in COVID-19. The repertoire was sequenced with immunoSEQ multiplex PCR; TCRdb's copy has only in-frame clones and lacks some. Of more than 300,000 clones in the sample, 65% to 85% were seen once. Sample: peripheral blood. All receptors come from a woman between 50 and 59 years old with acute or convalescent COVID-19. Both conserved end residues are part of each CDR3. Fields, in order: clone size, V gene, CDR3 protein. The size field is filled for only some rows; it gives once, few, many or a size class.

once	TRBV30	CACGSLTGKNEKLFF
NA	TRBV2	CAIGQVPDSAFF
NA	TRBV19	CASSILGQGTEAFF
NA	TRBV5-6	CASSLDLGPRGSPLHF
few	TRBV6-6	CASNGMNTEAFF
NA	TRBV30	CAWSVPDRPYNSPLHF
NA	TRBV6-2/TRBV6-3	CASSYPSGGPNTGELFF
NA	TRBV24-1	CATSAGKGSYNEQFF
NA	TRBV4-1	CASSHPTLSGNTIYF
NA	TRBV18	CASSPLEGGETQYF
NA	TRBV30	CAWSDDLNTEAFF
NA	TRBV9	CASTTWAGSTDTQYF
NA	TRBV5-1	CASSPPGQGTLGTGELFF
NA	TRBV7-9	CASSLGGSGDTEAFF
NA	TRBV18	CASSPSLVTQGMRAFF
NA	TRBV5-8	CASSLAGRNEQYF
once	TRBV27	CASSLRTGFYGYTF
once	TRBV7-2	CASSFKGLDTEAFF
NA	TRBV2	CASQFSGANVLTF
NA	TRBV6-5	CASSPWTGSVEKLFF
NA	TRBV6-5	CAIKGQVRLNTEAFF
few	TRBV27	CASSLRGHVSSGANVLTF
NA	TRBV3-1/TRBV3-2	CASSLEGRGTEAFF
NA	TRBV18	CASSDRRGEDTQYF
few	TRBV11-2	CASSLDVGTDTQYF
few	TRBV10-3	CAINSGENTEAFF
NA	TRBV11-2	CASSLRGTGLETQYF
NA	TRBV30	CAWIRDRDFTGELFF
NA	TRBV6-5	CASPSAGAGNEQFF
NA	TRBV6-5	CASTFPAGTQNIQYF
NA	TRBV5-1	CASSVTGGINTEAFF
NA	TRBV7-9	CASSSLSGTGEGIEAFF